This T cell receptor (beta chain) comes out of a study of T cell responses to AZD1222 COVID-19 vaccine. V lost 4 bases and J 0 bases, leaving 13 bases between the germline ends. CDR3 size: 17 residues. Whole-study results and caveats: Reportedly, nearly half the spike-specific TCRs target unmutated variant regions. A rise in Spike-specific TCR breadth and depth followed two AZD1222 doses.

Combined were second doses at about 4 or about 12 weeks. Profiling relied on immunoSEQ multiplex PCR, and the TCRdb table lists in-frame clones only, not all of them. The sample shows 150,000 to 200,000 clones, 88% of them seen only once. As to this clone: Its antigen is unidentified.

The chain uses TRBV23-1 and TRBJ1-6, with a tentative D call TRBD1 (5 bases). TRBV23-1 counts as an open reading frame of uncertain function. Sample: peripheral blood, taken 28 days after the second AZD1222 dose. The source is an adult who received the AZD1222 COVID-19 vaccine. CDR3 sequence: CASSPHRDSSYNSPLHF. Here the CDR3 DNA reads TGCGCCAGCAGTCCCCATCGTGACAGCTCCTATAATTCACCCCTCCACTTT.